The subject of this entry is one TCR beta chain. Libraries were prepared by immunoSEQ multiplex PCR; TCRdb keeps only in-frame clonotypes and omits some of them. The data contain 300,000 to 350,000 clones, roughly 86% of them singletons. The CDR3 is made up of 15 amino acids. The V end was cut by 0 bases, the J end by 1 base, with 7 bases between. Germline V gene lookup returns CDR1 LNHDA and CDR2 SQIVND (reference sequence). This sample was included in a study of cytomegalovirus exposure and HLA in healthy donors. Across the study: The same platform was used for the 120 validation repertoires and the roughly 640 first-cohort repertoires, a later analysis reported.

The material sequenced was PBMCs. The chain carries TRBV19 and TRBJ1-5; D remains ambiguous. The TCR sequence derives from a man younger than 45 in good health and CMV-seronegative. CDR3: CASSIERESNQPQHF. The CDR3, as DNA: TGTGCCAGTAGTATAGAACGGGAGAGCAATCAGCCCCAGCATTTT.